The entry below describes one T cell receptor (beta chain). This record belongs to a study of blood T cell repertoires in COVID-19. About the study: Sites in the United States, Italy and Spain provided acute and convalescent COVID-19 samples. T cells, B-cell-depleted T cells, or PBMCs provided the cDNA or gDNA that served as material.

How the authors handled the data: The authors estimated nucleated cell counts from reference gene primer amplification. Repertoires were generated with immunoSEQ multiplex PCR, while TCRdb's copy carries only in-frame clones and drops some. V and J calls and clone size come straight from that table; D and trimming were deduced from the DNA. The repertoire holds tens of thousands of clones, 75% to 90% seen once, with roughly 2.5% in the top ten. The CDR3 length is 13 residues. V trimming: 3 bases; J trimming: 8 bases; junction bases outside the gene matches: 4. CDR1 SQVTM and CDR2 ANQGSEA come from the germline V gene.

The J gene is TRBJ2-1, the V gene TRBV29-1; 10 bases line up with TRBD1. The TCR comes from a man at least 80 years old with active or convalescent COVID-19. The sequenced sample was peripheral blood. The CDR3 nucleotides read TGCAGCGTTGATCCGACAGGGGGCGATGAGCAGTTCTTC. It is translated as CSVDPTGGDEQFF.